These 29 T cell receptor beta chains were sequenced from one sample in a study of blood T cell repertoires in COVID-19 (TCRdb year 2020). Library method: the immunoSEQ multiplex PCR assay. TCRdb mirrors the immuneACCESS table, restricted to in-frame sequences. Some clones are absent from its copies; in checked studies, under half trace to an unresolved V gene, and the reason for the others is unknown. The sample yields approximately 140,000 clones; approximately 84% were counted once. The ten largest clones capture about 1.5% of the sample. Sequencing used peripheral blood. The source is a man in his fifties or sixties with acute or convalescent COVID-19.

CDR3 residues: CSAGQGMDYGYTF. CDR3 in DNA: TGCAGCGCTGGACAGGGTATGGACTATGGCTACACCTTC. The chain has TRBV29-1 and TRBJ1-2; 8 bases match TRBD1. CDR3 size: 13 residues. In germline, CDR1 is SQVTM, CDR2 ANQGSEA. Trimming cost V 7 bases and J 3 bases; bases outside gene matches: 7.

The chain is built from TRBV6-5 and TRBJ1-6, with D perhaps matching TRBD1 (6 bases). CDR3 length: 12 residues. Germline loops: CDR1 MNHEY, CDR2 SVGAGI. Trimming took off 10 bases at V and 7 bases at J, with 11 bases between the two ends. CDR3 DNA sequence: TGTGCCACCGGACAGACGAATTCACCCCTCCACTTT. Protein: CATGQTNSPLHF.

CDR3 region: CASSSFQGAHSGNTIYF. CDR3 bases: TGTGCCAGCAGCTCTTTCCAGGGGGCCCACTCTGGAAACACCATATATTTT. The chain links TRBV7-2 to TRBJ1-3; 8 positions agree with TRBD1. Germline values: CDR1 SGHTA, CDR2 FQGNSA. Trimming took 4 bases from V and 0 from J; bases not matched to a gene: 8. The CDR3 extends over 17 amino acids.

The chain uses TRBV19 and TRBJ1-5; the D gene is possibly TRBD1 (6 bases). Trimming shortened V by 2 bases and J by 3 bases, and 11 bases separated the two germline ends. CDR1 and CDR2 (germline): LNHDA, SQIVND (reference sequence). The CDR3 is 15 residues long. The CDR3 loop is CASSIQGRDNQPQHF. For the CDR3, the DNA is TGTGCCAGTAGTATACAGGGGCGCGACAATCAGCCCCAGCATTTT.

The chain joins TRBV27 to TRBJ1-6; D remains unclear. Deletions cut 7 bases from V and 9 bases from J, with 16 bases between. Germline V CDR1 and CDR2: MNHEY, SMNVEV (reference sequence). This CDR3 region has 14 residues. In DNA, the CDR3 is TGTGCCAGCACCTCCCCCCGGGTCGGTTCACCCCTCCACTTT. This encodes CASTSPRVGSPLHF.

The DNA for the CDR3 is TGTGCCAGCAGTGACAGGGGATTTAACTATGGCTACACCTTC. Residues: CASSDRGFNYGYTF. The V call is TRBV28, the J call TRBJ1-2; TRBD1 matches 8 bases. Germline assignment: CDR1 MDHEN and CDR2 SYDVKM. The CDR3 has 14 residues. With V trimmed by 5 bases and J by 1 base, 3 bases remained unmatched.

The rearrangement links TRBV9 to TRBJ2-7, with 13 bases lining up with TRBD2. This CDR3 is built from 16 residues. V dropped 4 bases and J dropped 4; count of bases not matched to a gene: 8. CDR1 is SGDLS and CDR2 is YYNGEE in the germline V gene. The CDR3 region is CASSPRETSGRYEQYF. The CDR3 DNA reads as TGTGCCAGCAGCCCGAGGGAGACTAGCGGGAGGTACGAGCAGTACTTC.

A few counts support this clone. The chain joins TRBV7-9 to TRBJ1-2; no clear D. The CDR3 is 14 amino acids. Germline assignment: CDR1 SEHNR and CDR2 FQNEAQ (reference sequence). The V end lost 2 bases, the J end lost 4 bases, and 11 bases lay between the germline ends. The CDR3 DNA reads as TGTGCCAGCAGCTTAAACTTCAAGTCCTATGGCTACACCTTC. Translated: CASSLNFKSYGYTF.

The genes are TRBV6-6 and TRBJ2-1, with 14 bases aligning to TRBD2. Trimming removed 5 bases from V and 4 bases from J; junction bases left unmatched: 7. Germline lookup yields CDR1 MNHNY and CDR2 SVGAGI (reference sequence). The CDR3 is 17 residues long. As DNA, the CDR3 is TGTGCCAGCAGTCCCGGGACTAGCGGGGGTGGATACAATGAGCAGTTCTTC. It translates to CASSPGTSGGGYNEQFF.

The J gene is TRBJ2-5, the V gene TRBV5-1; TRBD2 matches 8 bases. This CDR3 is 16 amino acids long. V lost 4 bases, J lost 2 bases, and 10 bases stayed unmatched. Germline V CDR1 and CDR2: SGHRS, YFSETQ. This CDR3 is CASSPGVAGIQETQYF. DNA of the CDR3: TGCGCCAGCAGCCCCGGGGTAGCGGGGATTCAAGAGACCCAGTACTTC.

The DNA of the CDR3 is TGCGCCAGCAGCCCGGGGACTGCCGAGGAGGGGTTCTTC. Translation gives CASSPGTAEEGFF. V usage is TRBV5-1 and J usage is TRBJ2-1; D possibly corresponds to TRBD2 (6 bases). The CDR3 totals 13 residues. V shed 4 bases and J shed 15 bases, with 20 bases lying between them. Looked up from germline, CDR1 is SGHRS and CDR2 is YFSETQ. Full variable domain (missing parts from reference TRBV5-1 and TRBJ2-1): KAGVTQTPRYLIKTRGQQVTLSCSPISGHRSVSWYQQTPGQGLQFLFEYFSETQRNKGNFPGRFSGRQFSNSRSEMNVSTLELGDSALYLCASSPGTAEEGFFGPGTRLTVL.

This clone was detected only a few times. The V and J genes are TRBV19 and TRBJ2-2; 8 bases are a match to TRBD1. Germline CDR1 LNHDA, CDR2 SQIVND (reference sequence). The CDR3 consists of 15 residues. V lost 5 bases to trimming and J lost 6 bases; unmatched junction nucleotides: 8. The CDR3 spells CASSLRGRGSGELFF. For the CDR3, the DNA is TGTGCCAGTAGTCTCAGGGGGCGGGGATCCGGGGAGCTGTTTTTT.

This clone was seen a handful of times. V and J are TRBV7-3 and TRBJ2-3; TRBD1 is a possible D gene (6 bases). The CDR3 contains 15 residues. The germline V gene encodes CDR1 SGHTA and CDR2 FQGTGA. V lost 5 bases and J 5 bases, leaving 17 bases between the germline ends. CDR3 amino acids: CASSRAGGSRDTQYF. The CDR3 DNA reads TGTGCCAGCAGCCGAGCTGGGGGCTCGAGAGATACGCAGTATTTT.

This clone was recorded at least ten times. This chain joins TRBV3-1 (or the pseudogene TRBV3-2) and TRBJ1-6, with no clear D. CDR1 LGHDT and CDR2 YNNKEL come from the germline V gene (reference sequence). Trimming left V 0 bases short and J 13 bases short, with 10 bases between. The CDR3 contains 13 residues. CDR3 sequence: CASSQDHTRPLHF. The CDR3 coding sequence is TGTGCCAGCAGCCAAGATCACACTAGGCCCCTCCACTTT.

The chain recombines TRBV19 with TRBJ2-7; a weak D match, TRBD1 (5 bases). This CDR3 spans 13 amino acids. The germline V gene encodes CDR1 LNHDA and CDR2 SQIVND (reference sequence). Between the trimmed V and J ends, which lost 5 bases and 4 bases, there was a span of 12 bases. The CDR3: CASSYRQFYEQYF. The CDR3 coding sequence is TGTGCCAGTAGTTACCGACAGTTTTACGAGCAGTACTTC. The full variable domain, in which reference TRBV19 and TRBJ2-7 provide the parts outside the CDR3, is DGGITQSPKYLFRKEGQNVTLSCEQNLNHDAMYWYRQDPGQGLRLIYYSQIVNDFQKGDIAEGYSVSREKKESFPLTVTSAQKNPTAFYLCASSYRQFYEQYFGPGTRLTVT.

CDR3: CAISPTSQETQYF. The CDR3 nucleotides are TGTGCCATCAGTCCGACTAGCCAAGAGACCCAGTACTTC. The chain has TRBV10-3 and TRBJ2-5; D might be TRBD2 (6 bases). Trimming stripped 5 bases from V and 1 base from J, with 8 bases between. Germline loops: CDR1 ENHRY, CDR2 SYGVKD. CDR3 length: 13 residues.

The chain recombines TRBV10-3 with TRBJ1-5; 8 bases match TRBD1. With V trimmed by 6 bases and J by 7 bases, 5 bases remained unmatched. The V gene's germline CDR1 is ENHRY and CDR2 SYGVKD. This CDR3 has 13 amino acids. The CDR3 coding sequence is TGTGCCATCAGGGACAGGGAACAACAGCCCCAGCATTTT. Protein: CAIRDREQQPQHF.

The chain combines TRBV7-9 with TRBJ2-3, with D maybe TRBD2 (6 bases). The CDR3 length is 13 residues. In germline, CDR1 is SEHNR, CDR2 FQNEAQ (reference sequence). The V end was cut by 8 bases, the J end by 5 bases, with 14 bases between. The CDR3 DNA sequence: TGTGCCAGCGCGGGGTACCCTGAAGATACGCAGTATTTT. It is translated as CASAGYPEDTQYF.

CDR3 protein: CASSFYAGGTDTQYF. CDR3 nucleotides: TGTGCCAGCAGTTTTTACGCAGGGGGCACAGATACGCAGTATTTT. The rearrangement joins TRBV28 to TRBJ2-3; possible D gene TRBD1, 6 bases. CDR1 is MDHEN, CDR2 SYDVKM, per germline. This CDR3 is built from 15 residues. V lost 3 bases and J 1 base, leaving 11 bases between the germline ends.

The sample holds a few counts of this clone. The chain recombines TRBV2 with TRBJ2-7, with 7 nucleotides matching TRBD2. J gave up 5 bases and V 8 bases, and 9 bases lay outside the gene matches. Germline V gene sequence: CDR1 SNHLY, CDR2 FYNNEI. CDR3 length: 13 residues. In DNA form, the CDR3 reads TGTGCCAGCCTGACTAGCAGAAAAAACGAGCAGTACTTC. It yields the protein CASLTSRKNEQYF.

The chain couples TRBV2 to TRBJ1-1, with D perhaps TRBD1 (6 bases). This CDR3 is 15 amino acids long. Looked up from germline, CDR1 is SNHLY and CDR2 is FYNNEI. V was clipped by 11 bases and J by 0 bases, with 19 bases between them. The CDR3 spells CAGRGPNLMNTEAFF. The CDR3 nucleotides are TGTGCCGGGCGGGGGCCGAATTTAATGAACACTGAAGCTTTCTTT.

The chain recombines TRBV10-2 with TRBJ2-7; maybe TRBD1 (5 bases). Trimming left V 6 bases short and J 3 bases short, with 9 bases between. In germline, CDR1 is WSHSY, CDR2 SAAADI. The CDR3 consists of 12 residues. CDR3 amino acids: CASRADSYEQYF. CDR3 DNA: TGCGCCAGCAGGGCCGACAGCTACGAGCAGTACTTC.

The chain has TRBV29-1 and TRBJ1-2; D might be TRBD1 (6 bases). Germline-derived CDR1 and CDR2 are SQVTM and ANQGSEA. The CDR3 runs 15 residues. The germline V and J ends were trimmed by 3 bases and 0 bases, with 14 bases remaining between them. For the CDR3, the DNA is TGCAGCGTTGAGAGTGCAGGGGAAGCTAACTATGGCTACACCTTC. The encoded protein is CSVESAGEANYGYTF.

J is TRBJ2-5 and V is TRBV9, with D hard to call. CDR3 length equals 13 residues. Germline-derived CDR1 and CDR2 are SGDLS and YYNGEE. V gave up 1 base and J gave up 5 bases, with 9 bases separating them. The CDR3 nucleotides read TGTGCCAGCAGCGTACGGCCGGAGGAGACCCAGTACTTC. Its protein product is CASSVRPEETQYF.

The rearrangement links TRBV7-2 to TRBJ1-1; weak D call: TRBD1 (5 bases). This CDR3 contains 14 residues. Trimming took 5 bases from V and 5 from J, leaving 15 bases between them. Germline assignment: CDR1 SGHTA and CDR2 FQGNSA. The CDR3 is CASSNRAGVTEAFF. DNA of the CDR3: TGTGCCAGCAGCAACCGAGCGGGGGTAACTGAAGCTTTCTTT.

This clone was recorded once. The chain combines TRBV7-2 with TRBJ2-5, with TRBD2 matching 9 bases. Unmatched junction bases numbered 10, after V lost 0 bases and J lost 5 bases. CDR3 length: 17 amino acids. Germline V lookup: CDR1 SGHTA, CDR2 FQGNSA. Here the CDR3 DNA reads TGTGCCAGCAGCTTAGCAGGTGGCGGCGGGGGGGCTGAGACCCAGTACTTC. Residues: CASSLAGGGGGAETQYF.

CDR3 protein: CASSLHTGGEQFF. DNA of the CDR3: TGCGCCAGCAGCTTGCATACAGGGGGTGAGCAGTTCTTC. V and J are TRBV5-1 and TRBJ2-1; 8 bases line up with TRBD1. The CDR3 extends over 13 amino acids. V was clipped by 1 base and J by 9 bases; unmatched bases: 3. From germline, CDR1 is SGHRS and CDR2 YFSETQ.

This clone occurred once. This sequence joins TRBV2 and TRBJ2-1; 8 nucleotides align to TRBD2. The germline gives CDR1 SNHLY, CDR2 FYNNEI. Unmatched junction bases numbered 15, after V lost 7 bases and J lost 7 bases. The CDR3 spans 16 residues. CDR3 sequence (DNA): TGTGCCAGCACCATTTATGGTAGCGGGGTATCGAATGAGCAGTTCTTC. Its translation: CASTIYGSGVSNEQFF.

The V gene is TRBV13, the J gene TRBJ1-6, with TRBD1 matching 7 bases. CDR1 is PRHDT and CDR2 is FYEKMQ in the germline V gene (reference sequence). After removal of 7 bases from V and 4 bases from J, the junction contained 10 bases not matched to a gene. The CDR3 extends over 16 amino acids. CDR3 sequence reads: CASISRQGDYNSPLHF. The CDR3 bases are TGTGCCAGCATTTCGAGACAGGGAGATTATAATTCACCCCTCCACTTT.